This TCR beta chain is drawn from a study of T-cell memory formation after mild COVID-19. Looking at the study overall: In these data, TCR clusters were largely donor specific. Whole-study findings and limits: Several responding clones turned up in pre-infection memory, indicating that cross-reactive memory may have taken part. Second-wave clones peaking on day 37 lacked confirmed SARS-CoV-2 specificity.

TCRdb reprocessed the 5' RACE reads via MiXCR and lists one record per CDR3 protein. The data contain under 650,000 distinct CDR3 sequences, about 20% of them singletons. As concerns this clonotype: Its specificity is not known.

This receptor was taken from an adult woman who had mild COVID-19 (a few samples of this study predate the infection). Cell type and time point are not known. Sequencing input: PBMCs or a T cell subset sorted from them (not recorded which).

The CDR3 DNA is TGTGCCAGCAGCCCCTTCGGAGGGGGAAGTGAAAAACTGTTTTTT. This encodes CASSPFGGGSEKLFF. The chain recombines TRBV25-1 with TRBJ1-4, with D maybe TRBD1 (6 bases). The CDR3 runs to 15 residues. V lost 6 bases, J lost 7 bases, and 18 bases lay in between. From germline, CDR1 is MGHDK and CDR2 SYGVNS. Full variable domain (missing parts from reference TRBV25-1 and TRBJ1-4): EADIYQTPRYLVIGTGKKITLECSQTMGHDKMYWYQQDPGMELHLIHYSYGVNSTEKGDLSSESTVSRIRTEHFPLTLESARPSHTSQYLCASSPFGGGSEKLFFGSGTQLSVL.